This is a list of T cell receptor beta chains from one sample in a study of cytomegalovirus exposure and HLA in healthy donors. Produced via immunoSEQ multiplex PCR; TCRdb's table is partial and in-frame only. The data hold some 130,000 clones, with roughly four fifths observed a single time. Sequenced sample: PBMCs. These receptors originate from a man aged 25 to 40 in good health and CMV-seronegative. The CDR3 runs from the conserved cysteine through the conserved F or W. Fields, in order: clone size, V gene, J gene, D gene, CDR3 protein, CDR3 DNA. The D gene is left open where the match is weak. Size is stated for part of the rows, as once, few or many counts, or as a class when the clone is expanded.

abundance: -; v_gene: TRBV6-6; j_gene: TRBJ1-5; d_gene: TRBD1; CDR3aa: CASSPGQTDQPQHF; CDR3nt: TGTGCCAGCAGCCCGGGACAGACGGACCAGCCCCAGCATTTT
abundance: once; v_gene: TRBV10-3; j_gene: TRBJ2-7; d_gene: -; CDR3aa: CAIRLTGRDEQYF; CDR3nt: TGTGCCATCAGACTCACAGGGAGGGACGAGCAGTACTTC
abundance: -; v_gene: TRBV6-4; j_gene: TRBJ2-2; d_gene: TRBD1; CDR3aa: CASSEQGDTGELFF; CDR3nt: TGTGCCAGCAGTGAACAGGGGGACACCGGGGAGCTGTTTTTT
abundance: -; v_gene: TRBV7-6; j_gene: TRBJ1-4; d_gene: TRBD1; CDR3aa: CASSILQGVEEKLFF; CDR3nt: TGTGCCAGCAGCATACTCCAGGGGGTGGAAGAAAAACTGTTTTTT
abundance: -; v_gene: TRBV4-1; j_gene: TRBJ2-2; d_gene: TRBD1; CDR3aa: CASSHGDRRMFF; CDR3nt: TGCGCCAGCAGCCATGGGGACAGGAGGATGTTTTTT
abundance: -; v_gene: TRBV28; j_gene: TRBJ2-7; d_gene: TRBD1; CDR3aa: CASSSPQGVYEQYF; CDR3nt: TGTGCCAGCAGTTCCCCCCAGGGGGTCTACGAGCAGTACTTC
abundance: -; v_gene: TRBV7-2; j_gene: TRBJ2-5; d_gene: -; CDR3aa: CASSSPALAETQYF; CDR3nt: TGTGCCAGCAGCTCCCCTGCGCTAGCGGAGACCCAGTACTTC
abundance: -; v_gene: TRBV28; j_gene: TRBJ1-1; d_gene: -; CDR3aa: CASSPFWWAGNTEAFF; CDR3nt: TGTGCCAGCAGCCCCTTCTGGTGGGCCGGGAACACTGAAGCTTTCTTT
abundance: -; v_gene: TRBV6-1; j_gene: TRBJ1-4; d_gene: TRBD1; CDR3aa: CASSIQGYEKLFF; CDR3nt: TGTGCCAGCAGTATACAGGGGTATGAAAAACTGTTTTTT
abundance: few; v_gene: TRBV27; j_gene: TRBJ2-7; d_gene: TRBD2; CDR3aa: CASSPMVSGGSSYEQYF; CDR3nt: TGTGCCAGCAGTCCCATGGTCAGCGGGGGATCCTCCTACGAGCAGTACTTC
abundance: few; v_gene: TRBV10-1; j_gene: TRBJ2-3; d_gene: -; CDR3aa: CASSEGGLGETQYF; CDR3nt: TGCGCCAGCAGTGAGGGGGGACTGGGTGAAACGCAGTATTTT
abundance: -; v_gene: TRBV5-6; j_gene: TRBJ1-2; d_gene: TRBD1; CDR3aa: CASSLTGGGRGYTF; CDR3nt: TGTGCCAGCAGCCTGACAGGGGGCGGGCGTGGCTACACCTTC
abundance: few; v_gene: TRBV28; j_gene: TRBJ2-1; d_gene: -; CDR3aa: CATTGGGHEQFF; CDR3nt: TGTGCCACTACTGGAGGGGGCCATGAGCAGTTCTTC
abundance: -; v_gene: TRBV18; j_gene: TRBJ2-2; d_gene: -; CDR3aa: CASSARTYTGELFF; CDR3nt: TGTGCCAGCTCAGCTCGGACTTACACCGGGGAGCTGTTTTTT
abundance: -; v_gene: TRBV2; j_gene: TRBJ1-4; d_gene: -; CDR3aa: CASRIPGMGEKLFF; CDR3nt: TGTGCCAGCAGAATTCCGGGAATGGGTGAAAAACTGTTTTTT
abundance: -; v_gene: TRBV27; j_gene: TRBJ2-7; d_gene: TRBD1; CDR3aa: CASSFLQQGGAYEQYF; CDR3nt: TGTGCCAGCAGTTTCCTACAACAGGGGGGAGCGTATGAGCAGTACTTC
abundance: -; v_gene: TRBV6-5; j_gene: TRBJ1-6; d_gene: -; CDR3aa: CASSYSNRQRNSPLHF; CDR3nt: TGTGCCAGCAGTTACTCGAACCGGCAGCGGAATTCACCCCTCCACTTT
abundance: once; v_gene: TRBV28; j_gene: TRBJ2-1; d_gene: TRBD2; CDR3aa: CASTSPLAGGWNEQFF; CDR3nt: TGTGCCAGCACATCGCCACTAGCGGGAGGGTGGAATGAGCAGTTCTTC
abundance: -; v_gene: TRBV5-4; j_gene: TRBJ2-7; d_gene: TRBD1; CDR3aa: CASSPTLTGAYEQYF; CDR3nt: TGTGCCAGCAGCCCAACGCTGACAGGGGCCTACGAGCAGTACTTC
abundance: -; v_gene: TRBV11-2; j_gene: TRBJ2-3; d_gene: -; CDR3aa: CASSLSITDTQYF; CDR3nt: TGTGCCAGCAGCCTCAGTATAACAGATACGCAGTATTTT
abundance: -; v_gene: TRBV5-4; j_gene: TRBJ2-2; d_gene: -; CDR3aa: CASSPTDWAGELFF; CDR3nt: TGTGCCAGCAGCCCGACAGATTGGGCCGGGGAGCTGTTTTTT
abundance: -; v_gene: TRBV6-5; j_gene: TRBJ1-2; d_gene: -; CDR3aa: CASSYSDSYGYTF; CDR3nt: TGTGCCAGCAGTTACTCCGACAGCTATGGCTACACCTTC
abundance: once; v_gene: TRBV18; j_gene: TRBJ2-1; d_gene: TRBD2; CDR3aa: CASSPPSGGASNEQFF; CDR3nt: TGTGCCAGCTCACCGCCTAGCGGGGGGGCCTCCAATGAGCAGTTCTTC
abundance: once; v_gene: TRBV5-1; j_gene: TRBJ2-7; d_gene: TRBD1; CDR3aa: CASSSQTGGHEQYF; CDR3nt: TGCGCCAGCAGCTCCCAGACAGGGGGTCACGAGCAGTACTTC
abundance: -; v_gene: TRBV7-2; j_gene: TRBJ1-5; d_gene: -; CDR3aa: CASSLAGGNNQPQHF; CDR3nt: TGTGCCAGCAGCTTAGCAGGGGGAAATAATCAGCCCCAGCATTTT
abundance: -; v_gene: TRBV15; j_gene: TRBJ2-2; d_gene: TRBD2; CDR3aa: CATPREGRRAGELFF; CDR3nt: TGTGCCACCCCTAGGGAGGGGCGGAGAGCCGGGGAGCTGTTTTTT
abundance: few; v_gene: TRBV19; j_gene: TRBJ2-5; d_gene: TRBD1; CDR3aa: CASRSRGGTGAMETQYF; CDR3nt: TGTGCCAGTCGCTCTCGGGGGGGGACAGGGGCGATGGAGACCCAGTACTTC
abundance: -; v_gene: TRBV4-2; j_gene: TRBJ2-3; d_gene: TRBD2; CDR3aa: CASSQDKAGGQPPYF; CDR3nt: TGTGCCAGCAGCCAAGATAAAGCGGGAGGACAACCACCGTATTTT
abundance: -; v_gene: TRBV6-5; j_gene: TRBJ2-1; d_gene: -; CDR3aa: CASSFTGINEQFF; CDR3nt: TGTGCCAGCAGTTTTACAGGGATCAATGAGCAGTTCTTC
abundance: -; v_gene: TRBV19; j_gene: TRBJ2-3; d_gene: -; CDR3aa: CAVRGSGTDTQYF; CDR3nt: TGTGCCGTCAGGGGTTCGGGCACAGATACGCAGTATTTT
abundance: -; v_gene: TRBV19; j_gene: TRBJ2-5; d_gene: TRBD1; CDR3aa: CASSLQGAVETQYF; CDR3nt: TGTGCCAGTAGCCTACAGGGGGCGGTCGAGACCCAGTACTTC
abundance: -; v_gene: TRBV19; j_gene: TRBJ2-5; d_gene: -; CDR3aa: CASSIIGQGGETQYF; CDR3nt: TGTGCCAGTAGTATAATTGGGCAGGGGGGAGAGACCCAGTACTTC
abundance: once; v_gene: TRBV5-1; j_gene: TRBJ2-7; d_gene: -; CDR3aa: CASSPDAGTVSYEQYF; CDR3nt: TGCGCCAGCAGCCCGGACGCCGGGACTGTGTCCTACGAGCAGTACTTC
abundance: -; v_gene: TRBV5-6; j_gene: TRBJ2-5; d_gene: -; CDR3aa: CASSLGAGAETQYF; CDR3nt: TGTGCCAGCAGCTTGGGGGCGGGGGCGGAGACCCAGTACTTC
abundance: -; v_gene: TRBV5-1; j_gene: TRBJ2-4; d_gene: TRBD1; CDR3aa: CASSWTGGENSQYF; CDR3nt: TGCGCCAGCAGCTGGACAGGGGGCGAAAACAGTCAGTACTTC
abundance: -; v_gene: TRBV30; j_gene: TRBJ2-3; d_gene: -; CDR3aa: CAWSQGADTQYF; CDR3nt: TGTGCCTGGAGCCAGGGTGCAGATACGCAGTATTTT
abundance: -; v_gene: TRBV28; j_gene: TRBJ2-7; d_gene: -; CDR3aa: CASSPGHSYEQYF; CDR3nt: TGTGCCAGCAGTCCGGGACACTCCTACGAGCAGTACTTC
abundance: -; v_gene: TRBV19; j_gene: TRBJ2-7; d_gene: -; CDR3aa: CASSRAPSYEQYF; CDR3nt: TGTGCCAGTAGTAGGGCTCCCTCCTACGAGCAGTACTTC
abundance: -; v_gene: TRBV5-1; j_gene: TRBJ2-1; d_gene: TRBD2; CDR3aa: CASSLAGLAGADEQFF; CDR3nt: TGCGCCAGCAGCTTGGCAGGACTAGCGGGAGCCGATGAGCAGTTCTTC
abundance: -; v_gene: TRBV5-4; j_gene: TRBJ2-5; d_gene: TRBD2; CDR3aa: CASSLGGGTSRGETQYF; CDR3nt: TGTGCCAGCAGCTTGGGAGGTGGGACTAGCAGGGGAGAGACCCAGTACTTC
abundance: few; v_gene: TRBV5-1; j_gene: TRBJ2-7; d_gene: -; CDR3aa: CASSLEAGYYEQYF; CDR3nt: TGCGCCAGCAGCTTGGAGGCAGGGTACTACGAGCAGTACTTC
abundance: -; v_gene: TRBV2; j_gene: TRBJ2-1; d_gene: -; CDR3aa: CATLYGSGNEQFF; CDR3nt: TGTGCCACCCTTTACGGAAGCGGTAATGAGCAGTTCTTC
abundance: few; v_gene: TRBV18; j_gene: TRBJ2-1; d_gene: TRBD1; CDR3aa: CASSLGTDNEQFF; CDR3nt: TGTGCCAGCTCACTAGGGACAGACAATGAGCAGTTCTTC
abundance: -; v_gene: TRBV29-1; j_gene: TRBJ1-5; d_gene: -; CDR3aa: CSVTQGQHQPQHF; CDR3nt: TGCAGCGTTACCCAGGGGCAGCACCAGCCCCAGCATTTT
abundance: once; v_gene: TRBV2; j_gene: TRBJ1-1; d_gene: -; CDR3aa: CASSRQLNTEAFF; CDR3nt: TGTGCCAGCAGCCGACAGTTGAACACTGAAGCTTTCTTT
abundance: -; v_gene: TRBV10-2; j_gene: TRBJ1-1; d_gene: TRBD1; CDR3aa: CASSETGTANTEAFF; CDR3nt: TGCGCCAGCAGTGAAACGGGGACAGCGAACACTGAAGCTTTCTTT